This T cell receptor (beta chain) came from a study of post-analysis software for immune sequencing data. Unique molecular identifiers were present in the TCR beta cDNA libraries. TCRdb independently ran MiXCR on the PCR reads; one entry per CDR3 protein. The sample has roughly 670,000 distinct CDR3 sequences, approximately 59% seen once; the top ten hold roughly 10%. Study outcomes and limitations: TRBV segments more frequent in patients than in controls numbered several and included TRBV5-6, TRBV5-1 and TRBV20-1.

This clonotype came up a few times. Its antigen is not identified. Germline values: CDR1 MNHNS, CDR2 SASEGT. This CDR3 is 15 amino acids long. Deletions cut 2 bases from V and 4 bases from J, with 14 bases between. Sequenced input: blood. The chain joins TRBV6-1 to TRBJ1-2, with D uncertain. The sequence was collected from a girl aged 2-9 years with multiple sclerosis. The CDR3 loop reads CASSEHPEGSYGYTF. The CDR3 region has the DNA TGTGCCAGCAGTGAACACCCTGAGGGTTCCTATGGCTACACCTTC.